This TCR beta chain emerged from a study of OX40 agonist ivuxolimab in advanced cancers. For context, the study as a whole: The costimulatory receptor OX40 (CD134) was targeted by ivuxolimab, a fully human IgG2 agonistic monoclonal antibody. Intravenous ivuxolimab was administered to patients every 2 weeks at six dose levels: 0.01, 0.1, 0.3, 1.5, 3 and 10 mg/kg. Of the approximately 50 patients in dose escalation, 19 had hepatocellular carcinoma, approximately 15 had melanoma, 9 had renal cell carcinoma and 9 had head and neck cancer. A male proportion of 82.7% and a mean age of around 60 years, ranging from roughly 23 to 85, were recorded for the dose-escalation cohort. Prior anti-PD-1, anti-PD-L1 or anti-CTLA-4 therapy was permitted, and 40% of dose-escalation patients had received checkpoint inhibitors. Partial responses occurred in three dose-escalation patients: two with cutaneous melanoma and one with hepatocellular carcinoma. Peripheral TCRbeta sequencing was intended to test whether TCR sequence diversity was altered and clonal T-cell expansion was caused by ivuxolimab. The paper reports the monotherapy dose-escalation portion (N = 52 patients) of the phase I ivuxolimab trial.

The germline ends are 13 bases apart after V is trimmed by 7 bases and J by 1 base. There are 14 amino acids in the CDR3, from cysteine to phenylalanine inclusive. The DNA shown is the 42-base CDR3, in frame from base 1. As encoded in the germline V gene, CDR1 is SQVTM while CDR2 is ANQGSEA. Remarks on this clone: The antigen it recognizes is unknown. No much larger clonotype is one base removed from it; base qualities were not supplied.

To sequence the TCRbeta CDR3 region, genomic DNA was isolated from the sorted cells. The immunoSEQ Assay was used to sequence the TCRbeta CDR3 regions. Held by TCRdb, this immuneACCESS table contains in-frame sequences only and omits some clones. Under half of the omission traces to an unresolved V gene where checked; the cause of the rest is unknown. The sample profile shows approximately 84,000 clones; 84% of them were found once. The biggest ten clones account for less than 3.5% of the sample. The trial excluded patients who had a history of autoimmune disease or were on systemic immunosuppression. Peripheral blood for TCR sequencing was collected from all dose cohorts at baseline, on cycle 4 day 1, and on cycle 7 day 1. Samples were obtained from an open-label, multicenter, first-in-human phase I dose-escalation trial of ivuxolimab. Adults with locally advanced or metastatic melanoma, renal cell carcinoma, hepatocellular carcinoma or head and neck squamous cell carcinoma were enrolled in the trial. Before TCR sequencing, CD4+ T cells and CD8+ T cells from peripheral blood were sorted into separate populations.

What the study reported, not specific to this receptor: The antigen specificity of the peripheral T cells that underwent clonal expansion was not determined. After ivuxolimab, expanded clones were on average more numerous among CD8+ T cells than among CD4+ T cells. Low levels of normalized T-cell clonal expansion were also seen in some patients who did not respond. At doses of 0.1 to 3.0 mg/kg, clonal expansion of both CD4+ and CD8+ T cells in blood was seen between baseline and week 6. In the 0.1-3.0 mg/kg groups, partial responders had among the lowest normalized peripheral clonal expansion, particularly in CD8+ T cells.

The clonotype originates from an adult with an advanced solid tumor such as melanoma, head and neck, liver or kidney cancer. Specimen: CD4+ or CD8+ T cells sorted from blood, collected in a trial of the OX40 agonist ivuxolimab. The rearranged segments are TRBV29-1 and TRBJ2-2; the D gene is perhaps TRBD1, from 6 matching bases. The CDR3 reads as follows: CSAYWDKNTGELFF. The DNA sequence reads TGCAGCGCATATTGGGACAAGAACACCGGGGAGCTGTTTTTT.